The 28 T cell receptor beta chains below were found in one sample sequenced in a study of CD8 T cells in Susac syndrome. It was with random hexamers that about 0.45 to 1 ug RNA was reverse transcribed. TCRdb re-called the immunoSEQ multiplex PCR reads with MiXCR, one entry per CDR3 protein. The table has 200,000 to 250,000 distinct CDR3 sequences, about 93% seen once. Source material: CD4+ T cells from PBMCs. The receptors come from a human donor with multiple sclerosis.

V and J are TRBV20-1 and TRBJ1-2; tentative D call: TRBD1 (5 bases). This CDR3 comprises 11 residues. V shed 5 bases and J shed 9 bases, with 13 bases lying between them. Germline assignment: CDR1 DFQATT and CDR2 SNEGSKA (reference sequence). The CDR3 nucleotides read TGCAGTGCTCGAAGCAGGGACCGCTACACCTTC. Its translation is CSARSRDRYTF.

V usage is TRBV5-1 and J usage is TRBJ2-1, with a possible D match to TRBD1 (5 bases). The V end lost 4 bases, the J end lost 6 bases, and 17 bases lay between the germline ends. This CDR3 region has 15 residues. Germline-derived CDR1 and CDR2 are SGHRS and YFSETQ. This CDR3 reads CASSPLARQGNEQFF. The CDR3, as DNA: TGCGCCAGCAGCCCCTTAGCTCGCCAGGGCAATGAGCAGTTCTTC.

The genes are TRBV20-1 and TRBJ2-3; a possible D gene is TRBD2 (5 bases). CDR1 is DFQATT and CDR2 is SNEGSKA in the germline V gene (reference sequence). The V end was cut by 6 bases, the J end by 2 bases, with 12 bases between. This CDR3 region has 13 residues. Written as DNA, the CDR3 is TGCAGTGCCGTCTCGGGATTCACAGATACGCAGTATTTT. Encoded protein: CSAVSGFTDTQYF.

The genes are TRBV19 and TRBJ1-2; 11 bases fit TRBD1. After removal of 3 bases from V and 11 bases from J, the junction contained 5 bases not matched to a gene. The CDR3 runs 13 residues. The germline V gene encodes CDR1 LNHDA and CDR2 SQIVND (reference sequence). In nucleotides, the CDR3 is TGTGCCAGTAGTATGGGGGACAGGGGGAGATACACCTTC. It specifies CASSMGDRGRYTF.

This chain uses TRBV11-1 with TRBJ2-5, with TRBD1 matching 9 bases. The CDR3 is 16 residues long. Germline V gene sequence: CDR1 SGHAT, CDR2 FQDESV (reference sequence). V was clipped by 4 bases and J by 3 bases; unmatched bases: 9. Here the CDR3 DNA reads TGTGCCAGCAGCTACATACCGGGACAGGGCGAAGAGACCCAGTACTTC. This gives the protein CASSYIPGQGEETQYF.

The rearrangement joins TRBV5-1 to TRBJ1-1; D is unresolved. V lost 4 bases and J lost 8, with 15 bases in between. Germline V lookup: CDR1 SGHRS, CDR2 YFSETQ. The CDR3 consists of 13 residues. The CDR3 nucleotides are TGCGCCAGCAGCGCGATCCGAGGGCGGGAAGCTTTCTTT. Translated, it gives CASSAIRGREAFF.

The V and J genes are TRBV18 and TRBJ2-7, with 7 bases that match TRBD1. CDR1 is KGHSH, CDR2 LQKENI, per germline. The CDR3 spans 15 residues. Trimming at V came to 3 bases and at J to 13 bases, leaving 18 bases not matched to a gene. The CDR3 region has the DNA TGTGCCAGCTCACCTCGGACAGGTTCAGGCCCCCCTCACTACGTC. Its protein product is CASSPRTGSGPPHYV.

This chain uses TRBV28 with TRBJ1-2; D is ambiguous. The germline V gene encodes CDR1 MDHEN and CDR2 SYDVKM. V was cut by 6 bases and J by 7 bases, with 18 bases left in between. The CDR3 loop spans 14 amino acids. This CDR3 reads CASSSAADLIGYTF. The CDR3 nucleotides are TGTGCCAGCAGCTCAGCCGCGGATCTTATTGGCTACACCTTC.

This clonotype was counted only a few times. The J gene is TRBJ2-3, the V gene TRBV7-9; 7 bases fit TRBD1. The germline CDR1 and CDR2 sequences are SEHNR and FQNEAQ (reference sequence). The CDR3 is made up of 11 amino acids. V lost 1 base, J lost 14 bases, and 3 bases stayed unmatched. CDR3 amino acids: CASSLGQGTYF. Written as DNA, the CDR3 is TGTGCCAGCAGCTTAGGACAGGGAACGTATTTT.

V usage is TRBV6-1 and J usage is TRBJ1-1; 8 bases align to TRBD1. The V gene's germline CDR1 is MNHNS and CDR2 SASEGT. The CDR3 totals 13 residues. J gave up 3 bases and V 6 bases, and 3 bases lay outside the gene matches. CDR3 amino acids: CASSADRDTEAFF. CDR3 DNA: TGTGCCAGCAGCGCGGACAGGGACACTGAAGCTTTCTTT.

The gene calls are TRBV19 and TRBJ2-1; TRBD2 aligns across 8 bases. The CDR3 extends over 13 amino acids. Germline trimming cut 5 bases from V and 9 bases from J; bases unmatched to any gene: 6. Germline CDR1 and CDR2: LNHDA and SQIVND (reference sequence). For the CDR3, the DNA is TGTGCCAGTAGTGAGGGACTAGGGCTTGAGCAGTTCTTC. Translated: CASSEGLGLEQFF. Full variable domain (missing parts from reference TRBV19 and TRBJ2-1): DGGITQSPKYLFRKEGQNVTLSCEQNLNHDAMYWYRQDPGQGLRLIYYSQIVNDFQKGDIAEGYSVSREKKESFPLTVTSAQKNPTAFYLCASSEGLGLEQFFGPGTRLTVL.

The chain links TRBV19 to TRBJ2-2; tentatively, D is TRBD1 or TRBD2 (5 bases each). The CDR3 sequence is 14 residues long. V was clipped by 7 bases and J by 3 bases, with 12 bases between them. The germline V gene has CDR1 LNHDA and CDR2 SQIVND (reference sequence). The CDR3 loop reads CASTRERYTGELFF. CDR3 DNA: TGTGCCAGTACCAGGGAGCGGTACACCGGGGAGCTGTTTTTT. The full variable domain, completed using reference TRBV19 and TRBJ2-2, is DGGITQSPKYLFRKEGQNVTLSCEQNLNHDAMYWYRQDPGQGLRLIYYSQIVNDFQKGDIAEGYSVSREKKESFPLTVTSAQKNPTAFYLCASTRERYTGELFFGEGSRLTVL.

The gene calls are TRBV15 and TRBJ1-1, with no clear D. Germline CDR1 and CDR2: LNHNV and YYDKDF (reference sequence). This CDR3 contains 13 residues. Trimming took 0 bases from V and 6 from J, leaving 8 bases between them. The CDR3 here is CATSRDFYSEAFF. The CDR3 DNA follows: TGTGCCACCAGCAGAGATTTTTACTCTGAAGCTTTCTTT.

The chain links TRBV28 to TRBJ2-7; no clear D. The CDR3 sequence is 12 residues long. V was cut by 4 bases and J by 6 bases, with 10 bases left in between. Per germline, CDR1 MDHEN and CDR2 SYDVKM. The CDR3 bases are TGTGCCAGCAGTTGGTGGGGTCCCGAGCAGTACTTC. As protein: CASSWWGPEQYF.

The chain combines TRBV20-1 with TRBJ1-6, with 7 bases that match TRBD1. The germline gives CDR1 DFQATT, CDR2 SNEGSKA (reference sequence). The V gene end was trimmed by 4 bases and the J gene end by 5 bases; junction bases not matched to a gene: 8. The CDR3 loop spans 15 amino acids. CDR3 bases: TGCAGTGCTACCGGGACAGATTTCCATAATTCACCCCTCCACTTT. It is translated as CSATGTDFHNSPLHF.

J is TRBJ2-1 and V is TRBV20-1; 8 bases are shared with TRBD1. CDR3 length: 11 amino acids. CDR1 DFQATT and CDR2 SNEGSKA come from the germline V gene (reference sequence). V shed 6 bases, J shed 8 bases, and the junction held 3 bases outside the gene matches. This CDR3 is CSAGQGDEQFF. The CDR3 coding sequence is TGCAGTGCCGGACAGGGCGATGAGCAGTTCTTC.

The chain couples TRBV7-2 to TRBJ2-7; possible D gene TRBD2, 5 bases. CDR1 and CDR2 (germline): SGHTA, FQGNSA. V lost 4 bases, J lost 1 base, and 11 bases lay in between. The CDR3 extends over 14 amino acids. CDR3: CASSSEGRSYEQYF. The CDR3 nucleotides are TGTGCCAGCAGCTCAGAGGGCAGGTCCTACGAGCAGTACTTC.

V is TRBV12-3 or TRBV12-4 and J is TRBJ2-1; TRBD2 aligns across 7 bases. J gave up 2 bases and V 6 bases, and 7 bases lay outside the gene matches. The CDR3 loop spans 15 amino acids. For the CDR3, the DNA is TGTGCCAGCAGCCCCCGGCGGGAGCCCTACAATGAGCAGTTCTTC. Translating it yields CASSPRREPYNEQFF.

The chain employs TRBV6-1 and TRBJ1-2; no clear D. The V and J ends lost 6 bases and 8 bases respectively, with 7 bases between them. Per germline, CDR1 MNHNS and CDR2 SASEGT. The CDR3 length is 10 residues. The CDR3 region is CASSYVGYTF. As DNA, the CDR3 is TGTGCCAGCAGCTATGTCGGCTACACCTTC.

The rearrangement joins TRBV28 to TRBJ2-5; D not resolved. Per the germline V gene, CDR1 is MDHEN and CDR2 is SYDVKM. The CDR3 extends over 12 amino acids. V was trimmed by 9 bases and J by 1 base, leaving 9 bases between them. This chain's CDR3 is CASRHFQETQYF. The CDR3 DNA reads TGTGCCAGTCGGCATTTCCAAGAGACCCAGTACTTC.

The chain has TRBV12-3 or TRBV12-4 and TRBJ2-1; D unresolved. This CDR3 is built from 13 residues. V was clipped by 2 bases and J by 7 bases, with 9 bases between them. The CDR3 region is CASSLMARNEQFF. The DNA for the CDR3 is TGTGCCAGCAGTTTAATGGCCCGGAATGAGCAGTTCTTC.

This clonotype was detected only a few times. The CDR3 loop is CASSLGGSYGYTF. CDR3 in DNA: TGTGCCAGCAGTTTGGGGGGTAGCTATGGCTACACCTTC. The gene calls are TRBV12-3 or TRBV12-4 and TRBJ1-2; D perhaps matches TRBD1 (5 bases). The germline V and J ends were trimmed by 3 bases and 4 bases, with 9 bases remaining between them. The CDR3 runs 13 residues.

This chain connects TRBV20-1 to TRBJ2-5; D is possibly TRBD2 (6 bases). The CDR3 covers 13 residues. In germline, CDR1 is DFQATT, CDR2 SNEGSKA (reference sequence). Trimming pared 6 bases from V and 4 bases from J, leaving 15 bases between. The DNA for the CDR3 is TGCAGTGCGGAGACGGGACTCCCAGAGACCCAGTACTTC. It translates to CSAETGLPETQYF.

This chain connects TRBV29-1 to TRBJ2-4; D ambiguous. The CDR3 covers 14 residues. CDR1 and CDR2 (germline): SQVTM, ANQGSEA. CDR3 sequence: CSRSRGQAKNIQYF. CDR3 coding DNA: TGCAGTCGTTCCCGCGGCCAGGCCAAAAACATTCAGTACTTC.

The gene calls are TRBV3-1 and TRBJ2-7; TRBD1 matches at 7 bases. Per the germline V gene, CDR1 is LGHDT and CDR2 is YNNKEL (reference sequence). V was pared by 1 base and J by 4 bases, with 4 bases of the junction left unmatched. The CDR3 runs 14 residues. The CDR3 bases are TGTGCCAGCAGCCAAGCGGGACAGTGGTACGAGCAGTACTTC. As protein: CASSQAGQWYEQYF.

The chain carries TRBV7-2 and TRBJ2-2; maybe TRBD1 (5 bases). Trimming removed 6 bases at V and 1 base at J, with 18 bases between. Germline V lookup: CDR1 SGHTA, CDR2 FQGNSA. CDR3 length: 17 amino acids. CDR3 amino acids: CASRGRVGPRNTGELFF. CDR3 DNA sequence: TGTGCCAGCAGGGGCAGGGTCGGACCTCGGAACACCGGGGAGCTGTTTTTT.

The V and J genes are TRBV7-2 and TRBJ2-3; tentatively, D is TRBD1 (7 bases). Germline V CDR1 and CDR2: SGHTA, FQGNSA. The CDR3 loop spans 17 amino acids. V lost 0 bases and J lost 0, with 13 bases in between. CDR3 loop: CASSLAWRGQSTDTQYF. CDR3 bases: TGTGCCAGCAGCTTAGCCTGGAGGGGGCAAAGCACAGATACGCAGTATTTT.

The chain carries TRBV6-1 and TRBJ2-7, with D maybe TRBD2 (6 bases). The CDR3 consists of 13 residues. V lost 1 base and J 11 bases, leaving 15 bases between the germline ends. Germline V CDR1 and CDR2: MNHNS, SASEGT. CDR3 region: CASSEGQLGGKYF. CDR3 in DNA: TGTGCCAGCAGTGAAGGACAGCTGGGAGGAAAGTACTTC.